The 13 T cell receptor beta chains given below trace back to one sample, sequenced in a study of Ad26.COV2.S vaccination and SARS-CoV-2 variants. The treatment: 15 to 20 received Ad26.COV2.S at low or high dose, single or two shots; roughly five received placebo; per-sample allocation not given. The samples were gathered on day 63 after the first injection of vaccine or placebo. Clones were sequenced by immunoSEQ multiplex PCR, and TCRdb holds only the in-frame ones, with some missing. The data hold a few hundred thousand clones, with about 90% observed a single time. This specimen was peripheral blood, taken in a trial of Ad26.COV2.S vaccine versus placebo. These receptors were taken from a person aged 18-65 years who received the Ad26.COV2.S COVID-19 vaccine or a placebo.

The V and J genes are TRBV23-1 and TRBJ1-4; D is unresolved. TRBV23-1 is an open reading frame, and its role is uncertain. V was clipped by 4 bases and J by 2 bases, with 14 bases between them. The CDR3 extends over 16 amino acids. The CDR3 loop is CASSPAGGQTNEKLFF. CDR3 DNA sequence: TGCGCCAGCAGTCCGGCGGGAGGGCAGACTAATGAAAAACTGTTTTTT.

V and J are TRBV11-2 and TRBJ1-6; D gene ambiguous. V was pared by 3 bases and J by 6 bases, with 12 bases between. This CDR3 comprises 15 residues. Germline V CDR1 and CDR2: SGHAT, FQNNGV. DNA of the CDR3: TGTGCCAGCAGCTTCGGTTACCCCTCTAATTCACCCCTCCACTTT. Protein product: CASSFGYPSNSPLHF.

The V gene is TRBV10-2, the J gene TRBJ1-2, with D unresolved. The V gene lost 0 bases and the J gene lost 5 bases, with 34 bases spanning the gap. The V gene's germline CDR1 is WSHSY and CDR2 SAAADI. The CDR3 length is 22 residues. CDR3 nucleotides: TGCGCCAGCAGTGAGTCTGTGGGTAGGGCGTCGACTATTGGCCTACTAACTTATGGCTACACCTTC. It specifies CASSESVGRASTIGLLTYGYTF.

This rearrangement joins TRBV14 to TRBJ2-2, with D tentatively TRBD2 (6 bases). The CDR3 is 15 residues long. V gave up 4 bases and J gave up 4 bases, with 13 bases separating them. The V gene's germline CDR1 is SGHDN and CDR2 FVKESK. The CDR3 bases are TGTGCCAGCAGCCCTAGGGTCGGGGGCACCGGGGAGCTGTTTTTT. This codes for CASSPRVGGTGELFF. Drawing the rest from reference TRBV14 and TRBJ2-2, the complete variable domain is EAGVTQFPSHSVIEKGQTVTLRCDPISGHDNLYWYRRVMGKEIKFLLHFVKESKQDESGMPNNRFLAERTGGTYSTLKVQPAELEDSGVYFCASSPRVGGTGELFFGEGSRLTVL.

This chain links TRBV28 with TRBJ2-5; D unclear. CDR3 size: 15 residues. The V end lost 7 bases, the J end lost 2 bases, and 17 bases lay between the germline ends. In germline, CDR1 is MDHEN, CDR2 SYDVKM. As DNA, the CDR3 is TGTGCCAGCAAGAGTTGGGCAACCGAACAAGAGACCCAGTACTTC. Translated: CASKSWATEQETQYF.

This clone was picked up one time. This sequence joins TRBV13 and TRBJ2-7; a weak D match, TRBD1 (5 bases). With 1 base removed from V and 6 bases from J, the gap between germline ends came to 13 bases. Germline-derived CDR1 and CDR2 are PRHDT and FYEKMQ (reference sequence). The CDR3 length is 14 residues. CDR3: CASSLDDRRGEQYF. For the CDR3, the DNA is TGTGCCAGCAGCTTAGATGACAGAAGAGGCGAGCAGTACTTC.

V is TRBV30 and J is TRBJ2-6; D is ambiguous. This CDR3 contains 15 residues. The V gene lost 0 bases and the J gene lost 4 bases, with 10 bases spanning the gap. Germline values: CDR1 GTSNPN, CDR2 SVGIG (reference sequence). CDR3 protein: CAWSVRSSGANVLTF. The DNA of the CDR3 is TGTGCCTGGAGTGTAAGGTCTTCCGGGGCCAACGTCCTGACTTTC.

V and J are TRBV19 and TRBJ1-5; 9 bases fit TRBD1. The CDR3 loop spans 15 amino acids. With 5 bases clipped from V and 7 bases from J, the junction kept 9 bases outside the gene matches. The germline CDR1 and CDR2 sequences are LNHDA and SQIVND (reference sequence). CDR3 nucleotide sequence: TGTGCCAGTAGTTTTAGGGGGACAGGGCAACAGCCCCAGCATTTT. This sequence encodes CASSFRGTGQQPQHF.

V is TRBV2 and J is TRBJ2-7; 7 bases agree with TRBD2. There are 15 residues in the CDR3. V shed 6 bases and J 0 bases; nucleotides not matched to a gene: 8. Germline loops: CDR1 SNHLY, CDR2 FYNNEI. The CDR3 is CASSIGGSRSYEQYF. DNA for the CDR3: TGTGCCAGCAGCATCGGGGGGTCCCGCTCCTACGAGCAGTACTTC.

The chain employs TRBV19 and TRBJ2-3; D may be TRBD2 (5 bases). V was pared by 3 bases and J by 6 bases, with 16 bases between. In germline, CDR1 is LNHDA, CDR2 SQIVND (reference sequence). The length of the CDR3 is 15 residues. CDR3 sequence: CASSMWTPGMDTQYF. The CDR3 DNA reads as TGTGCCAGTAGTATGTGGACTCCGGGCATGGATACGCAGTATTTT.

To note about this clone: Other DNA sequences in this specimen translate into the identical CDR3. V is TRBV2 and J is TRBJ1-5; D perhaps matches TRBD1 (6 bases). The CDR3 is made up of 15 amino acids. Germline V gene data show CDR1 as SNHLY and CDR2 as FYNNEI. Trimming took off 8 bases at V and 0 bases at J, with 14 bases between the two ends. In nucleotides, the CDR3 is TGTGCCAGCTCAGACGGGGGCTCTAGCAATCAGCCCCAGCATTTT. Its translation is CASSDGGSSNQPQHF.

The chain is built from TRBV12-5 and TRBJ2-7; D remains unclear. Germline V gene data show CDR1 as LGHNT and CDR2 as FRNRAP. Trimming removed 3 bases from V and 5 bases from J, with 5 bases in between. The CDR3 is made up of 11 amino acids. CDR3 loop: CASGFGDEQYF. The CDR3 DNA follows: TGTGCTAGTGGTTTTGGAGACGAGCAGTACTTC.

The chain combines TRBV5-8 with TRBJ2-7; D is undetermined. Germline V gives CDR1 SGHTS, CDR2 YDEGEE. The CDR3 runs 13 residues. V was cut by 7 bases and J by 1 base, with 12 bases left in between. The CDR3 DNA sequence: TGTGCCAGCGGGCCTAGGTTGTCCTACGAGCAGTACTTC. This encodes CASGPRLSYEQYF.